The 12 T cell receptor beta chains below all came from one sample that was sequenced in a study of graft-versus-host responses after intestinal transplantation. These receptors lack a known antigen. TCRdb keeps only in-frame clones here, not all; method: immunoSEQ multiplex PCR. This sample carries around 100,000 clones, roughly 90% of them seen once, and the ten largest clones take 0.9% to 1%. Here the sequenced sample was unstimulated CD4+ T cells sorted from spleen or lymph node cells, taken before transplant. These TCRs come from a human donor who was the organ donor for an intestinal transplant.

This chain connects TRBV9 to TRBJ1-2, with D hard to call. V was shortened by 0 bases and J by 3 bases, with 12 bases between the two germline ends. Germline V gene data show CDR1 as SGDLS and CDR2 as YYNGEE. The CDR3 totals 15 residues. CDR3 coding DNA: TGTGCCAGCAGCGTAGGTGTCAGTATGGACTATGGCTACACCTTC. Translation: CASSVGVSMDYGYTF.

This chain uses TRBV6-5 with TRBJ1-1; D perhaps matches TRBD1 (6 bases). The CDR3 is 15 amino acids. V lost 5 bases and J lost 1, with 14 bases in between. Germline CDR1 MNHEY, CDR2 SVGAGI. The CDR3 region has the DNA TGTGCCAGCAGTCGCTTCGGACAGAAGAACACTGAAGCTTTCTTT. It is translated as CASSRFGQKNTEAFF.

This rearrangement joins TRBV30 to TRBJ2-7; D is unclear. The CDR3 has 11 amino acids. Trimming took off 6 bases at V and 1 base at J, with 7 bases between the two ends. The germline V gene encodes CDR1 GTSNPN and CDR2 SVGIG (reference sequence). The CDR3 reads CACQDSYEQYF. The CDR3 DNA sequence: TGTGCCTGCCAGGATTCCTACGAGCAGTACTTC.

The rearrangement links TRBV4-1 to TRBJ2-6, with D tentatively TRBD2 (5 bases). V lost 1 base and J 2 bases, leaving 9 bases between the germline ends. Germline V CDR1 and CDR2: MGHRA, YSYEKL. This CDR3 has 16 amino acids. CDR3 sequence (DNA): TGCGCCAGCAGCCAAGGGAGGCAGGCTGGGGCCAACGTCCTGACTTTC. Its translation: CASSQGRQAGANVLTF.

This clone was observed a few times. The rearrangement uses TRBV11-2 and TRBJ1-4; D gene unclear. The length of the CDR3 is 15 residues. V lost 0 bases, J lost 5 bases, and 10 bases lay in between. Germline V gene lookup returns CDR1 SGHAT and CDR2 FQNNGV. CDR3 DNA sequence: TGTGCCAGCAGCTTAGATCTGGTACCGAATGAAAAACTGTTTTTT. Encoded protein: CASSLDLVPNEKLFF. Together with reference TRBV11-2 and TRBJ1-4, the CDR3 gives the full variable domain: EAGVAQSPRYKIIEKRQSVAFWCNPISGHATLYWYQQILGQGPKLLIQFQNNGVVDDSQLPKDRFSAERLKGVDSTLKIQPAKLEDSAVYLCASSLDLVPNEKLFFGSGTQLSVL.

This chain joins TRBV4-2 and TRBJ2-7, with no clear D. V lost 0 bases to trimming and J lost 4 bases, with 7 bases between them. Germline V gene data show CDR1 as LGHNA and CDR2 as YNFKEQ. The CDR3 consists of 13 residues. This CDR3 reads CASSQEGGYEQYF. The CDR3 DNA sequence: TGTGCCAGCAGCCAAGAGGGCGGATACGAGCAGTACTTC.

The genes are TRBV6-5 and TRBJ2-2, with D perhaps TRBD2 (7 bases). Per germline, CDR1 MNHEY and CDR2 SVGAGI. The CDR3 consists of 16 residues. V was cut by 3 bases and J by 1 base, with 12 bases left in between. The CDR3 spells CASSYEGGWNTGELFF. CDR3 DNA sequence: TGTGCCAGCAGTTATGAGGGGGGGTGGAACACCGGGGAGCTGTTTTTT.

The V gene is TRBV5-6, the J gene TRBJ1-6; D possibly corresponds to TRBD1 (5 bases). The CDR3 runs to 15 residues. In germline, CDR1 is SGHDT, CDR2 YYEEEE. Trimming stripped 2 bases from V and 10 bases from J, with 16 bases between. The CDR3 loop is CASSFDLDGGSPLHF. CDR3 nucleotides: TGTGCCAGCAGCTTCGATTTGGACGGGGGATCACCCCTCCACTTT.

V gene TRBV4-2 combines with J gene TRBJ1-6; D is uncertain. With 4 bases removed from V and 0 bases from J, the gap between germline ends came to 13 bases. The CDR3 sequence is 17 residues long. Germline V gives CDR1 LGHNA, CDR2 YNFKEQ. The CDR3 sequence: CASSRNLGSSYNSPLHF. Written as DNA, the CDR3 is TGTGCCAGCAGCCGAAATTTGGGCAGCTCCTATAATTCACCCCTCCACTTT.

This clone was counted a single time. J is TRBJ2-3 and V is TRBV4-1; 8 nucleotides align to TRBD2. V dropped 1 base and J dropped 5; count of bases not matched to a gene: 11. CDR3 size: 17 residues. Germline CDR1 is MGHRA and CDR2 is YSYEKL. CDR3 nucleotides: TGCGCCAGCAGCCAAGTCCCGGGGGGGCAGGTTAGAGATACGCAGTATTTT. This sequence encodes CASSQVPGGQVRDTQYF.

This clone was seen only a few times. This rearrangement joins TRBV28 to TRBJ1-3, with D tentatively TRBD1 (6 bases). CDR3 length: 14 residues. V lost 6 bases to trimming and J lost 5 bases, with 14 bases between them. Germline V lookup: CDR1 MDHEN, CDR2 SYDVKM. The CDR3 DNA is TGTGCCAGCAGATCTGGGGGACAAAGAAACACCATATATTTT. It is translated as CASRSGGQRNTIYF.

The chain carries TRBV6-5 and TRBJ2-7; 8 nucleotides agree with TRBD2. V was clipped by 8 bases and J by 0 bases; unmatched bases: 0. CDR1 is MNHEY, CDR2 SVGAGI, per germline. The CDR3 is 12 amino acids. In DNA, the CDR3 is TGTGCCAGCGGGACTAGCTCCTACGAGCAGTACTTC. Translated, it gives CASGTSSYEQYF.